Below, 18 T cell receptor beta chains from the same sample are listed, as sequenced in a study of cytomegalovirus exposure and HLA in healthy donors. 60 Vbeta and 13 Jbeta primers were used in PCR. Method: immunoSEQ multiplex PCR; TCRdb's copy keeps in-frame clones and lacks some. Of over 150,000 clones in the sample, roughly 70% were seen once. Sequencing was performed on PBMCs. These receptors came from a woman aged 30 to 39 in good health and CMV-seronegative.

CDR3 region: CSVETPGAGGIYEQFF. Here the CDR3 DNA reads TGCAGCGTTGAAACCCCGGGAGCGGGAGGCATCTATGAGCAGTTCTTC. The chain carries TRBV29-1 and TRBJ2-1, with 9 bases matching TRBD2. Per germline, CDR1 SQVTM and CDR2 ANQGSEA. J lost 8 bases, V lost 2 bases, and 13 bases had no gene match. This CDR3 contains 16 residues.

CDR3 sequence: CASTLQGNTEAFF. The CDR3 coding sequence is TGTGCCAGCACCCTTCAGGGAAACACTGAAGCTTTCTTT. The chain joins TRBV2 to TRBJ1-1, with a tentative D call TRBD1 (5 bases). The germline gives CDR1 SNHLY, CDR2 FYNNEI. The CDR3 runs 13 residues. Trimming pared 7 bases from V and 2 bases from J, leaving 11 bases between.

The CDR3 coding sequence is TGTGCCAGCAGTTTGCCCCGCTGGCCCTCCTACGAGCAGTACTTC. Protein sequence: CASSLPRWPSYEQYF. The V call is TRBV28, the J call TRBJ2-7; D gene uncertain. Germline V gives CDR1 MDHEN, CDR2 SYDVKM. V was shortened by 3 bases and J by 0 bases, with 12 bases between the two germline ends. The CDR3 is 15 amino acids.

The chain has TRBV11-2 and TRBJ2-5; 8 positions agree with TRBD2. V shed 6 bases and J 4 bases; nucleotides not matched to a gene: 10. Germline lookup yields CDR1 SGHAT and CDR2 FQNNGV. This CDR3 is built from 15 residues. CDR3: CASRKISGVGETQYF. The CDR3 DNA is TGTGCCAGCAGGAAGATTAGCGGGGTAGGAGAGACCCAGTACTTC.

This chain connects TRBV5-1 to TRBJ2-5, with 11 positions matching TRBD2. Germline V gives CDR1 SGHRS, CDR2 YFSETQ. This CDR3 has 15 residues. Trimming at V came to 4 bases and at J to 4 bases, leaving 6 bases not matched to a gene. The CDR3 nucleotides read TGCGCCAGCAGCCTTAGCGGGGGGGCTGGAGAGACCCAGTACTTC. The encoded protein is CASSLSGGAGETQYF.

J is TRBJ2-2 and V is TRBV9; TRBD2 agrees at 8 bases. Unmatched junction bases numbered 11, after V lost 3 bases and J lost 4 bases. From germline, CDR1 is SGDLS and CDR2 YYNGEE. This CDR3 is 17 amino acids long. In DNA, the CDR3 is TGTGCCAGCAGCGCCATCCGAGGACTAGCCGGCACCGGGGAGCTGTTTTTT. Amino acids: CASSAIRGLAGTGELFF.

The V and J genes are TRBV7-3 and TRBJ2-2, with D tentatively TRBD2 (5 bases). The CDR3 sequence is 14 residues long. V was trimmed by 7 bases and J by 5 bases, leaving 14 bases between them. Germline loops: CDR1 SGHTA, CDR2 FQGTGA. The CDR3 is CASTRVGGTGELFF. As DNA, the CDR3 is TGTGCCAGCACCCGAGTGGGCGGGACCGGGGAGCTGTTTTTT.

This chain uses TRBV4-1 with TRBJ2-1, with D uncertain. Looked up from germline, CDR1 is MGHRA and CDR2 is YSYEKL. The CDR3 contains 15 residues. V lost 1 base and J 3 bases, leaving 10 bases between the germline ends. The CDR3 DNA sequence: TGCGCCAGCAGCCAAGTTTCGCGATTCTACAATGAGCAGTTCTTC. It specifies CASSQVSRFYNEQFF.

The chain recombines TRBV6-1 with TRBJ2-3; D might be TRBD1 (6 bases). Deletions cut 3 bases from V and 8 bases from J, with 15 bases between. Germline-derived CDR1 and CDR2 are MNHNS and SASEGT. There are 14 residues in the CDR3. CDR3 DNA: TGTGCCAGCAGTGACACAACAGGGTCAGGTACGCAGTATTTT. It yields the protein CASSDTTGSGTQYF.

The genes are TRBV6-1 and TRBJ2-3; possibly TRBD2 for D (5 bases). V lost 7 bases and J lost 6, with 20 bases in between. Germline V gives CDR1 MNHNS, CDR2 SASEGT. The CDR3 loop spans 15 amino acids. CDR3 nucleotide sequence: TGTGCCAGCATCGATCTCAGCGGACCTCTGGATACGCAGTATTTT. It is translated as CASIDLSGPLDTQYF.

This clone was counted between two and nine times. V usage is TRBV18 and J usage is TRBJ2-3; 12 bases are a match to TRBD1. Germline CDR1 reads KGHSH; CDR2 reads LQKENI. The CDR3 consists of 15 residues. Losses at the gene ends were 6 bases for V and 4 bases for J; bases not matched to a gene: 5. CDR3 loop: CASSLGTGGADTQYF. The DNA of the CDR3 is TGTGCCAGCTCCCTCGGGACAGGGGGCGCAGATACGCAGTATTTT.

This clone was observed a handful of times. The chain is built from TRBV7-9 and TRBJ2-7; D might be TRBD2 (5 bases). CDR1 SEHNR and CDR2 FQNEAQ come from the germline V gene (reference sequence). V dropped 3 bases and J dropped 3 bases, with 15 bases sitting between them. The CDR3 runs 15 residues. The CDR3 DNA is TGTGCCAGCAGCTTCGTGGGAGCCCCCTTCTACGAGCAGTACTTC. It specifies CASSFVGAPFYEQYF.

This rearrangement joins TRBV9 to TRBJ2-3; D is uncertain. V lost 0 bases to trimming and J lost 2 bases, with 10 bases between them. Germline CDR1 and CDR2: SGDLS and YYNGEE. The CDR3 is 15 residues long. As DNA, the CDR3 is TGTGCCAGCAGCGTAGGCGGCAGCTCCACAGATACGCAGTATTTT. This sequence encodes CASSVGGSSTDTQYF. Filled out from reference TRBV9 and TRBJ2-3, the complete variable domain reads DSGVTQTPKHLITATGQRVTLRCSPRSGDLSVYWYQQSLDQGLQFLIQYYNGEERAKGNILERFSAQQFPDLHSELNLSSLELGDSALYFCASSVGGSSTDTQYFGPGTRLTVL.

This sequence joins TRBV30 and TRBJ2-2, with 10 bases that match TRBD2. The trim removed 5 bases at V and 5 bases at J, leaving 5 bases unmatched. This CDR3 region has 14 residues. Germline CDR1 and CDR2: GTSNPN and SVGIG (reference sequence). The CDR3 region has the DNA TGTGCCTGGCGCAGCGGGGGGGTGACCGGGGAGCTGTTTTTT. Protein product: CAWRSGGVTGELFF.

The chain is built from TRBV15 and TRBJ2-5; D gene unclear. Trimming took 5 bases from V and 2 from J, leaving 12 bases between them. Germline values: CDR1 LNHNV, CDR2 YYDKDF (reference sequence). This CDR3 has 14 amino acids. This chain's CDR3 is CATSAPLEQETQYF. For the CDR3, the DNA is TGTGCCACCAGCGCACCCCTAGAGCAAGAGACCCAGTACTTC.

The gene calls are TRBV7-9 and TRBJ2-5, with 10 bases that match TRBD1. This CDR3 region has 13 residues. With 4 bases clipped from V and 5 bases from J, the junction kept 1 base outside the gene matches. CDR1 is SEHNR and CDR2 is FQNEAQ in the germline V gene (reference sequence). CDR3 nucleotides: TGTGCCAGCAGCTGGACAGGGGGGGAGACCCAGTACTTC. Amino acids: CASSWTGGETQYF. The variable domain in full, completed from reference TRBV7-9 and TRBJ2-5, reads DTGVSQNPRHKITKRGQNVTFRCDPISEHNRLYWYRQTLGQGPEFLTYFQNEAQLEKSRLLSDRFSAERPKGSFSTLEIQRTEQGDSAMYLCASSWTGGETQYFGPGTRLLVL.

This clone has just one count. The CDR3 protein is CAIPGLAGTSSYNEQFF. The CDR3 bases are TGTGCCATCCCGGGACTAGCGGGTACTAGCTCCTACAATGAGCAGTTCTTC. The J gene is TRBJ2-1, the V gene TRBV2; 12 bases map to TRBD2. Germline values: CDR1 SNHLY, CDR2 FYNNEI. V lost 10 bases, J lost 0 bases, and 10 bases stayed unmatched. This CDR3 region has 17 residues.

This clone was picked up a small number of times. V gene TRBV5-1 combines with J gene TRBJ2-7; no reliable D call. Germline values: CDR1 SGHRS, CDR2 YFSETQ. Deletions cut 2 bases from V and 6 bases from J, with 12 bases between. The CDR3 is made up of 13 amino acids. This CDR3 reads CASSFTTPGEQYF. DNA of the CDR3: TGCGCCAGCAGCTTTACTACCCCGGGCGAGCAGTACTTC.